This record concerns one TCR beta chain sequence. Its antigen is not known. From the 5' RACE reads, TCRdb called clonotypes with MiXCR, one entry per CDR3 protein. The sample yields 400,000 or so distinct CDR3 sequences, more than 9% seen once. Per germline, CDR1 SQVTM and CDR2 ANQGSEA. CDR3 size: 12 residues. The V end lost 3 bases, the J end lost 8 bases, and 11 bases lay between the germline ends. This entry comes from a study of T cells after yellow fever vaccination. Study results and caveats: Shared CD4/CD8 clonotypes were a small share, likely from convergent recombination. Compared with primary, the secondary response was weaker and peaked at day 5, not 15.

The sequence derives from a man aged 18 to 30 who received the YFV17D yellow fever vaccine. Sequencing used PBMCs, obtained on the day of the first yellow fever vaccination. The gene calls are TRBV29-1 and TRBJ2-1; D tentatively fits TRBD1 or TRBD2 (5 bases each). The CDR3 bases are TGCAGCGTTGATGTTCGGGACGATGAGCAGTTCTTC. This translates into CSVDVRDDEQFF.